The T cell receptor (delta chain) under discussion was sequenced for a study of delta chains in infants with herpesvirus infections. V gave up 3 bases and J gave up 0 bases; unmatched junction bases: 16. Germline CDR1 TSWWSYY, CDR2 QGS. The CDR3 contains 19 residues. PBMC RNA was reverse transcribed using gamma-chain- and delta-chain-specific primers. TCRdb reprocessed the RT-PCR reads through CATT. The data show 400 to 450 delta-chain clones, around 19% seen once. Study-level findings and limits: About 20% of the 18 CMV-infected infants carried the public Vdelta1 clonotype, including one congenital.

This clone has only a few counts. The antigen remains unidentified. This probably arose from a read error, given a far larger clone one base away. This CDR3 is also generated by other DNA sequences in the sample. The TCR comes from a human donor who was a Ugandan infant, either HIV-exposed or HIV-unexposed (not recorded which). This sample comprised peripheral blood, obtained at time point 1 of longitudinal follow-up. V usage is TRDV1 and J usage is TRDJ1, with TRDD3 matching 7 bases. CDR3 sequence reads: CALGEQTRWGLFYTDKLIF. CDR3 bases: TGTGCTCTTGGGGAGCAAACCCGCTGGGGGCTATTTTACACCGATAAACTCATCTTT.